This T cell receptor (beta chain) was retrieved from a study of regulatory T cells in long-lasting Graves disease. Trimming cost V 6 bases and J 5 bases; bases outside gene matches: 12. CDR3 length equals 15 residues. Broader study findings: Comparison showed that persistent patients shared more public clonotypes (about 2,600) than new patients (966). The study examined only peripheral blood, not thyroid tissue. Persistent disease preferred TRBV28, TRBJ1-2 and TRBJ2-5.

Time point defined: persistent/refractory GD, antithyroid drugs over 5 years with positive TRAb. The TCR library was prepared using RNA isolated from PBMCs. This clonotype was counted ten times or more. The antigen is unknown. Arm-PCR of CDR3 regions and iRepertoire HTBI primers were used to build TCR beta libraries. In the original processing: Samples jointly harbored 62 TRBV and fewer than 15 TRBJ segments. TCRdb re-called the multiplex PCR reads with MiXCR, one entry per CDR3 protein. The V and J calls were determined by TCRdb, not by the authors. The sample holds roughly 700,000 distinct CDR3 sequences, roughly 30% seen once.

Material: peripheral blood mononuclear cells (PBMCs), obtained when the disease was refractory, from a patient treated with antithyroid drugs. This rearrangement joins TRBV12-3 or TRBV12-4 to TRBJ1-2; 7 nucleotides align to TRBD1. The sequence was obtained from a female donor with Graves disease. The CDR3, as DNA: TGTGCCAGCAGAAAGAGACAGGGCATGTCGTATGGCTACACCTTC. It specifies CASRKRQGMSYGYTF.